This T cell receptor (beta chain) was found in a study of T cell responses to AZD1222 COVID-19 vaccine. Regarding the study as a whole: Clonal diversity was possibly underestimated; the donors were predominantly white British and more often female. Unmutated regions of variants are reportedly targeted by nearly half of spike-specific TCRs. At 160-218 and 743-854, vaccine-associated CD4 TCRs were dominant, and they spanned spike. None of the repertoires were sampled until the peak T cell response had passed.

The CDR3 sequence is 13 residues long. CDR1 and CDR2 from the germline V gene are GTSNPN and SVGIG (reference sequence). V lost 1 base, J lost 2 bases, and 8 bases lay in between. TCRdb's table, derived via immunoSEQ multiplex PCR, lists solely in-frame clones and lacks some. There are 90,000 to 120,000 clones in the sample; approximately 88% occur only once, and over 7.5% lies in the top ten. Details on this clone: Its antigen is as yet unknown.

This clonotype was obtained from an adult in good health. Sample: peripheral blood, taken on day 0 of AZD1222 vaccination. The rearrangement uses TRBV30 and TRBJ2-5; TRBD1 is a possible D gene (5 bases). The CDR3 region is CAWSGGVQETQYF. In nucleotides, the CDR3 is TGTGCCTGGAGTGGGGGCGTGCAAGAGACCCAGTACTTC.